A single sample gave rise to the 2 T cell receptor beta chains below, sequenced in a study of cytomegalovirus exposure and HLA in healthy donors. This table comes from immunoSEQ multiplex PCR, and its TCRdb copy is limited to in-frame clones, with some not included. The data show more than 120,000 clones, around nine tenths seen once. Sequencing was carried out using PBMCs. The receptors were gathered from a man aged 18 to 30 in good health and CMV-seropositive.

This chain joins TRBV7-2 and TRBJ2-3; 8 bases fit TRBD1. Trimming at V came to 10 bases and at J to 1 base, leaving 7 bases not matched to a gene. CDR1 is SGHTA, CDR2 FQGNSA, per germline. CDR3 length: 14 amino acids. The CDR3 loop is CANGQGKRTDTQYF. CDR3 in DNA: TGTGCCAACGGACAGGGCAAACGCACAGATACGCAGTATTTT.

The V call is TRBV19, the J call TRBJ2-6; D is possibly TRBD1 (6 bases). CDR1 and CDR2 from the germline V gene are LNHDA and SQIVND (reference sequence). Trimming removed 3 bases from V and 0 bases from J, with 9 bases in between. CDR3 size: 16 residues. CDR3 protein: CASSIRGPSGANVLTF. In DNA, the CDR3 is TGTGCCAGTAGTATCAGGGGTCCCTCTGGGGCCAACGTCCTGACTTTC.